The 19 T cell receptor beta chains listed next were all sequenced from one sample in a study of control samples from healthy donors and cancer patients. Here immunoSEQ multiplex PCR was the method, and the copy in TCRdb shows in-frame clones only, minus some. The data hold over 150,000 clones, with about 90% observed a single time. The sample comprised blood. The receptors stem from a woman in her thirties or forties in good health.

The chain carries TRBV10-3 and TRBJ1-2; a possible D gene is TRBD1 (5 bases). The CDR3 covers 13 residues. V lost 6 bases and J lost 5, with 13 bases in between. Germline CDR1 is ENHRY and CDR2 is SYGVKD. For the CDR3, the DNA is TGTGCCATCAGCTCCGGGACGGGATATGGCTACACCTTC. Translation gives CAISSGTGYGYTF.

The CDR3 nucleotides are TGTGCCAGCAGCTTAGTGTTGCATACGCAGTATTTT. It specifies CASSLVLHTQYF. J is TRBJ2-3 and V is TRBV11-2; D ambiguous. In germline, CDR1 is SGHAT, CDR2 FQNNGV. This CDR3 is built from 12 residues. V lost 1 base and J 7 bases, leaving 6 bases between the germline ends.

This clone showed up just once. This sequence joins TRBV19 and TRBJ1-1, with D possibly being TRBD1 (5 bases). The CDR3 totals 14 residues. Germline V lookup: CDR1 LNHDA, CDR2 SQIVND (reference sequence). The germline V and J ends were trimmed by 7 bases and 5 bases, with 17 bases remaining between them. The chain's CDR3 is CASKAQMGVTEAFF. DNA of the CDR3: TGTGCCAGTAAGGCCCAGATGGGGGTGACTGAAGCTTTCTTT.

The gene calls are TRBV6-5 and TRBJ2-3; D is unresolved. The germline CDR1 and CDR2 sequences are MNHEY and SVGAGI. This CDR3 spans 15 amino acids. The V and J ends lost 6 bases and 2 bases respectively, with 15 bases between them. CDR3 in DNA: TGTGCCAGCAGCCCATTAGCACACGACACAGATACGCAGTATTTT. Its translation: CASSPLAHDTDTQYF.

The chain carries TRBV18 and TRBJ2-7; 7 bases align to TRBD1. J gave up 1 base and V 3 bases, and 9 bases lay outside the gene matches. The germline V gene has CDR1 KGHSH and CDR2 LQKENI. This CDR3 is built from 16 residues. The chain's CDR3 is CASSPLGQGESYEQYF. CDR3 DNA: TGTGCCAGCTCACCTCTGGGGCAGGGGGAATCCTACGAGCAGTACTTC.

The genes are TRBV6-4 and TRBJ1-2, with D uncertain. This CDR3 has 14 residues. The V gene lost 7 bases and the J gene lost 10 bases, with 22 bases spanning the gap. Germline assignment: CDR1 MRHNA and CDR2 SNTAGT. CDR3 loop: CASTSDFYSPPYTF. CDR3 DNA: TGTGCCAGCACGTCAGATTTTTATAGCCCTCCCTACACCTTC.

V is TRBV4-2 and J is TRBJ2-3; D possibly corresponds to TRBD2 (6 bases). Trimming removed 0 bases at V and 4 bases at J, with 14 bases between. Germline V gives CDR1 LGHNA, CDR2 YNFKEQ. This CDR3 has 16 amino acids. As DNA, the CDR3 is TGTGCCAGCAGCCAAGAGAGACTAGGGATGCCAGATACGCAGTATTTT. Its translation is CASSQERLGMPDTQYF.

The V call is TRBV4-1, the J call TRBJ1-1; 7 bases match TRBD1. CDR3 length: 13 amino acids. With 4 bases clipped from V and 5 bases from J, the junction kept 4 bases outside the gene matches. The V gene's germline CDR1 is MGHRA and CDR2 YSYEKL. The DNA for the CDR3 is TGCGCCAGCAGCCGAGGGGGCAGGACTGAAGCTTTCTTT. This translates into CASSRGGRTEAFF.

The chain combines TRBV5-1 with TRBJ2-4, with D possibly being TRBD2 (6 bases). The CDR3 is 18 amino acids. The germline V and J ends were trimmed by 3 bases and 5 bases, with 24 bases remaining between them. Germline values: CDR1 SGHRS, CDR2 YFSETQ. The CDR3 protein is CASSSTTKGRGGQNIQYF. CDR3 bases: TGCGCCAGCAGCTCGACGACAAAGGGGCGGGGCGGACAAAACATTCAGTACTTC.

CDR3 protein: CATSRTRGGVFNQPQHF. The CDR3 DNA sequence: TGTGCCACCAGCAGAACCCGGGGAGGGGTTTTCAATCAGCCCCAGCATTTT. This chain links TRBV15 with TRBJ1-5, with D possibly TRBD1 on 5 matching bases. The germline V gene has CDR1 LNHNV and CDR2 YYDKDF (reference sequence). The CDR3 runs to 17 residues. Trimming took 2 bases from V and 3 from J, leaving 17 bases between them.

The V and J genes are TRBV9 and TRBJ1-5; D is unclear. The germline V gene encodes CDR1 SGDLS and CDR2 YYNGEE. V was cut by 0 bases and J by 3 bases, with 10 bases left in between. This CDR3 is 15 amino acids long. Here the CDR3 DNA reads TGTGCCAGCAGCGTAGGTGTCAATCACAATCAGCCCCAGCATTTT. Protein product: CASSVGVNHNQPQHF.

The gene calls are TRBV7-9 and TRBJ2-5; D possibly uses TRBD1 or TRBD2 (5 bases each). The CDR3 consists of 17 residues. CDR1 and CDR2 (germline): SEHNR, FQNEAQ (reference sequence). Trimming stripped 0 bases from V and 1 base from J, with 15 bases between. The CDR3 nucleotides are TGTGCCAGCAGCTTAGCACCAGGGACCCCCTTCCAAGAGACCCAGTACTTC. It codes for CASSLAPGTPFQETQYF. Filled out from reference TRBV7-9 and TRBJ2-5, the complete variable domain reads DTGVSQNPRHKITKRGQNVTFRCDPISEHNRLYWYRQTLGQGPEFLTYFQNEAQLEKSRLLSDRFSAERPKGSFSTLEIQRTEQGDSAMYLCASSLAPGTPFQETQYFGPGTRLLVL.

The chain recombines TRBV2 with TRBJ1-6; a weak D match, TRBD1 (5 bases). The CDR3 contains 14 residues. Trimming removed 4 bases at V and 5 bases at J, with 9 bases between. The germline CDR1 and CDR2 sequences are SNHLY and FYNNEI. CDR3 loop: CASSGQGNNSPLHF. The CDR3 nucleotides read TGTGCCAGCAGTGGTCAGGGAAATAATTCACCCCTCCACTTT.

The genes are TRBV9 and TRBJ1-3; D call uncertain. This CDR3 has 13 residues. The germline V and J ends were trimmed by 4 bases and 0 bases, with 5 bases remaining between them. Germline-derived CDR1 and CDR2 are SGDLS and YYNGEE. In DNA, the CDR3 is TGTGCCAGCAGCAGGGCCTCTGGAAACACCATATATTTT. Its translation: CASSRASGNTIYF.

This chain links TRBV6-1 with TRBJ1-2, with D uncertain. V dropped 4 bases and J dropped 2 bases, with 20 bases sitting between them. This CDR3 spans 17 amino acids. The germline V gene encodes CDR1 MNHNS and CDR2 SASEGT. CDR3 DNA: TGTGCCAGCAGTGTTCGGGGTGGCGGGGTTGAGAACTATGGCTACACCTTC. Translating it yields CASSVRGGGVENYGYTF.

This clone occurred once. The CDR3 sequence is CASSQGEKGYNEQFF. CDR3 bases: TGTGCCAGCAGCCAAGGGGAGAAGGGATACAATGAGCAGTTCTTC. The genes are TRBV7-9 and TRBJ2-1, with D possibly called TRBD1 or TRBD2 (5 bases each). Per the germline V gene, CDR1 is SEHNR and CDR2 is FQNEAQ (reference sequence). V was cut by 5 bases and J by 4 bases, with 15 bases left in between. The CDR3 sequence is 15 residues long.

The rearrangement uses TRBV3-1 (or the pseudogene TRBV3-2) and TRBJ2-2; 12 nucleotides match TRBD2. This CDR3 contains 17 residues. Germline V gene data show CDR1 as LGHDT and CDR2 as YNNKEL (reference sequence). Trimming removed 4 bases from V and 1 base from J; junction bases left unmatched: 4. The chain's CDR3 is CASSPWGLAGNTGELFF. The CDR3 nucleotides read TGTGCCAGCAGCCCCTGGGGACTAGCGGGGAACACCGGGGAGCTGTTTTTT.

V and J are TRBV4-2 and TRBJ1-3, with 7 bases fitting TRBD1. The germline V gene has CDR1 LGHNA and CDR2 YNFKEQ. V lost 1 base to trimming and J lost 4 bases; unmatched junction nucleotides: 7. The CDR3 spans 16 residues. The CDR3 DNA is TGTGCCAGCAGCCAAGGTGTCAGGGGGGCAGGAAACACCATATATTTT. Its translation: CASSQGVRGAGNTIYF.

The chain carries TRBV6-1 and TRBJ1-1; a possible D gene is TRBD1 (6 bases). V was cut by 2 bases and J by 3 bases, with 16 bases left in between. The CDR3 extends over 16 amino acids. Germline V gene sequence: CDR1 MNHNS, CDR2 SASEGT. The CDR3 sequence: CASSEYIGTPYTEAFF. CDR3 bases: TGTGCCAGCAGTGAATATATCGGGACACCCTACACTGAAGCTTTCTTT.